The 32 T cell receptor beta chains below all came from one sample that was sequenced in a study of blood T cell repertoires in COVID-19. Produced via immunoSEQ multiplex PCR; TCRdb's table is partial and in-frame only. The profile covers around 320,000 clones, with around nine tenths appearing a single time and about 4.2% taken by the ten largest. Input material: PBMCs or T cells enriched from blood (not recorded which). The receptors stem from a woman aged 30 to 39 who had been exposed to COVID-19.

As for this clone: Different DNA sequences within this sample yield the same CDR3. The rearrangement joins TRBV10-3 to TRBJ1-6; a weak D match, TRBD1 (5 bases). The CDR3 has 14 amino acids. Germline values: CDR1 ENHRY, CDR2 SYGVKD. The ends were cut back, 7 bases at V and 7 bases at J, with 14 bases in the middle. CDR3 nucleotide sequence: TGTGCCATCACCCTGGGAGGGGCGAATTCACCCCTCCACTTT. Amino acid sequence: CAITLGGANSPLHF.

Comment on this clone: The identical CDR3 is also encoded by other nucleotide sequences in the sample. The CDR3 loop reads CASSTGTDNSPLHF. The CDR3, as DNA: TGTGCCAGTAGCACCGGGACAGATAATTCACCCCTCCACTTT. The rearrangement joins TRBV19 to TRBJ1-6; 7 bases fit TRBD1. The CDR3 is 14 amino acids. Germline values: CDR1 LNHDA, CDR2 SQIVND (reference sequence). The V segment lost 6 bases and the J segment 5 bases; nucleotides outside the gene matches: 4.

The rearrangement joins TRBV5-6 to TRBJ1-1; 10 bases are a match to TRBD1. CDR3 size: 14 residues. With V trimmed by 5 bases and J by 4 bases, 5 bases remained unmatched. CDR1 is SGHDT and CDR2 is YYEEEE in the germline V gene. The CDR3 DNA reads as TGTGCCAGCAGAGAGACAGGGGGCGTCACTGAAGCTTTCTTT. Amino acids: CASRETGGVTEAFF.

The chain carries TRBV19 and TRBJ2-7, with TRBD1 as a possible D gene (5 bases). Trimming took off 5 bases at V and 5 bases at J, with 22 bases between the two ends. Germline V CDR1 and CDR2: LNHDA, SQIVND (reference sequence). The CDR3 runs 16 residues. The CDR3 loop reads CASSLRPTGHLDEQYF. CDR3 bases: TGTGCCAGTAGTCTCCGCCCCACAGGTCATTTGGACGAGCAGTACTTC.

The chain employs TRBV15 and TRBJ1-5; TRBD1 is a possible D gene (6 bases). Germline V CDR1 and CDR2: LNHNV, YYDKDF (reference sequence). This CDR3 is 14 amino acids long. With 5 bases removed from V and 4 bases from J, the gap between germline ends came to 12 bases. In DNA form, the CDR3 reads TGTGCCACCAGCTCTAGAGGGGGTAATCAGCCCCAGCATTTT. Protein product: CATSSRGGNQPQHF.

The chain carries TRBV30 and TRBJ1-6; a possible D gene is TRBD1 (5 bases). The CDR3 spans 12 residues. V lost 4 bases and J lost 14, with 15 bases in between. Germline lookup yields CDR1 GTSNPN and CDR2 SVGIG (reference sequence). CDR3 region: CAWNPNSGALHF. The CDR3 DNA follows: TGTGCCTGGAACCCGAATTCGGGGGCCCTCCACTTT.

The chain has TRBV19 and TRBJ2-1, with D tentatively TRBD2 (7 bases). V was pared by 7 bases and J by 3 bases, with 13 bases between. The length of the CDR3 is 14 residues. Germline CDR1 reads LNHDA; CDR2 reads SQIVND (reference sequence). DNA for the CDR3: TGTGCCAGTAAGGGGGGGGAACACTACAATGAGCAGTTCTTC. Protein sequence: CASKGGEHYNEQFF. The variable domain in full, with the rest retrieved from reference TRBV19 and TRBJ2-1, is DGGITQSPKYLFRKEGQNVTLSCEQNLNHDAMYWYRQDPGQGLRLIYYSQIVNDFQKGDIAEGYSVSREKKESFPLTVTSAQKNPTAFYLCASKGGEHYNEQFFGPGTRLTVL.

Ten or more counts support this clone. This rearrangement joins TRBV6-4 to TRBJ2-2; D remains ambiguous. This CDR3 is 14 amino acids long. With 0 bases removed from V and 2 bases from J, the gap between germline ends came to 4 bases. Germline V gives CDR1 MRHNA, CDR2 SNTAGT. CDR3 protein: CASSDSTNTGELFF. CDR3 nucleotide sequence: TGTGCCAGCAGTGACTCGACAAACACCGGGGAGCTGTTTTTT.

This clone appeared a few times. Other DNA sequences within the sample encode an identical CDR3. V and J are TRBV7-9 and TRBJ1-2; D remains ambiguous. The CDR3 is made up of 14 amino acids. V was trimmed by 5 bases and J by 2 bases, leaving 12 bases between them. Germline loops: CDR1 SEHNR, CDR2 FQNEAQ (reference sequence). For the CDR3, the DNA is TGTGCCAGCAGCCGTGGGGAGGCGAACTATGGCTACACCTTC. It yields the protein CASSRGEANYGYTF.

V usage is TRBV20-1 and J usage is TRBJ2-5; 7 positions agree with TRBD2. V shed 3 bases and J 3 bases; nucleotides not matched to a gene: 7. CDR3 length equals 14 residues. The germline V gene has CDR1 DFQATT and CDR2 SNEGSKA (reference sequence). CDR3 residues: CSASSSGVKETQYF. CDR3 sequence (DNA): TGCAGTGCTAGTTCCAGCGGGGTTAAAGAGACCCAGTACTTC.

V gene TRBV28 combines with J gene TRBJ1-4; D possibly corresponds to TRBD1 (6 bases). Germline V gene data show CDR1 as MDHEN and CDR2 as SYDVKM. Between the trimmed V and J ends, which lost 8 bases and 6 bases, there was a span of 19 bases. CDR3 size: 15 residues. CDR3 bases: TGTGCCAGCTCCTCAGAGACAGGAAAGTATGAAAAACTGTTTTTT. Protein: CASSSETGKYEKLFF.

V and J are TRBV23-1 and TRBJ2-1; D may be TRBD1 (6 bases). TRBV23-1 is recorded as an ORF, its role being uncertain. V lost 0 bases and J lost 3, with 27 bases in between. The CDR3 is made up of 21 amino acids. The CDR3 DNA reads TGCGCCAGCAGTCAATCGATCCTACTTTGGGACAACCCCTCATTCTACAATGAGCAGTTCTTC. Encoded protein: CASSQSILLWDNPSFYNEQFF.

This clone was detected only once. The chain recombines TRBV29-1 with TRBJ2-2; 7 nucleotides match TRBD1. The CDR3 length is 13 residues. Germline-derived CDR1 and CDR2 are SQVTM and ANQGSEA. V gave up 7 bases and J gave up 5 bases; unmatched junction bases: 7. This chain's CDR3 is CSADRVATGELFF. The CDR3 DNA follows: TGCAGCGCTGACAGGGTCGCGACCGGGGAGCTGTTTTTT.

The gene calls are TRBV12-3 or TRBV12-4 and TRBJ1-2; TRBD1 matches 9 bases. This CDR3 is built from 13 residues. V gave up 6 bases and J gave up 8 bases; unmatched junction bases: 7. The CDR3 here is CASRRQGGEGYTF. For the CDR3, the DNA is TGTGCCAGCAGAAGACAGGGGGGGGAGGGCTACACCTTC.

The CDR3 sequence: CASSPRGGYGYTF. CDR3 sequence (DNA): TGTGCCAGCAGTCCCCGGGGAGGCTATGGCTACACCTTC. This chain connects TRBV12-3 or TRBV12-4 to TRBJ1-2; D is ambiguous. V dropped 5 bases and J dropped 4 bases, with 11 bases sitting between them. CDR3 length: 13 amino acids.

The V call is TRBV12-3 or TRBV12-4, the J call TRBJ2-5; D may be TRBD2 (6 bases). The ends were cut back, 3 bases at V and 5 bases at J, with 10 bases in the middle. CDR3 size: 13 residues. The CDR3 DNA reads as TGTGCCAGCAGTTTCAGGGCGGGGGAGACCCAGTACTTC. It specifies CASSFRAGETQYF.

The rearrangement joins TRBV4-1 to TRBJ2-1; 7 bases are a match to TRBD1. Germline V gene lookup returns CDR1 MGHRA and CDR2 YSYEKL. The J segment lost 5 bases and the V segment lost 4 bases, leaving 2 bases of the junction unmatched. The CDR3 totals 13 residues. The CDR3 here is CASSRQGDNEQFF. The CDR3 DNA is TGCGCCAGCAGCCGTCAGGGGGACAATGAGCAGTTCTTC.

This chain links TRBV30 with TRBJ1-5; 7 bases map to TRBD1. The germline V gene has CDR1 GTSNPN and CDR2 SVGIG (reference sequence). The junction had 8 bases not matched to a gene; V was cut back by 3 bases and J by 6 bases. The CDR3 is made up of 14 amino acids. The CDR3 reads CAWRASGGGQPQHF. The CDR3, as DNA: TGTGCCTGGAGGGCCTCAGGGGGAGGTCAGCCCCAGCATTTT. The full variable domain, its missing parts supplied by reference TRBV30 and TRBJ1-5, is SQTIHQWPATLVQPVGSPLSLECTVEGTSNPNLYWYRQAAGRGLQLLFYSVGIGQISSEVPQNLSASRPQDRQFILSSKKLLLSDSGFYLCAWRASGGGQPQHFGDGTRLSIL.

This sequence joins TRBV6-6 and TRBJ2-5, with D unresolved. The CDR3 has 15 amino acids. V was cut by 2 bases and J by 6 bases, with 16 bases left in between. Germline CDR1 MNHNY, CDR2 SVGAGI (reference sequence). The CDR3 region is CASSYGDMVGQTQYF. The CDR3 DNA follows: TGTGCCAGCAGTTACGGCGACATGGTTGGCCAGACCCAGTACTTC.

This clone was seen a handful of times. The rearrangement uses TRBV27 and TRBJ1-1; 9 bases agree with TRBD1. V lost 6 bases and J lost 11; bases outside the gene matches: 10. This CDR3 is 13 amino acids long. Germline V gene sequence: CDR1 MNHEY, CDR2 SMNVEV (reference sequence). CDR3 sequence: CASSRTGGYRAFF. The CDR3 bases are TGTGCCAGCAGCCGTACAGGGGGCTATCGGGCTTTCTTT.

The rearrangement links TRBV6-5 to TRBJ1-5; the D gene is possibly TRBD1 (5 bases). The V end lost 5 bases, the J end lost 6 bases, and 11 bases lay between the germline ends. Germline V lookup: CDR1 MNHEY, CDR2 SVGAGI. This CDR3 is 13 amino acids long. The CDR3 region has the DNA TGTGCCAGCAGTCTAGAAAGGGGTCAGCCCCAGCATTTT. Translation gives CASSLERGQPQHF.

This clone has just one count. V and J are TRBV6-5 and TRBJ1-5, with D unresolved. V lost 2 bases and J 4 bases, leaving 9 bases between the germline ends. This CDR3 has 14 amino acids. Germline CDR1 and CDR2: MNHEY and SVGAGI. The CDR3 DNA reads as TGTGCCAGCAGTTACAGGGAGGGAAATCAGCCCCAGCATTTT. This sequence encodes CASSYREGNQPQHF.

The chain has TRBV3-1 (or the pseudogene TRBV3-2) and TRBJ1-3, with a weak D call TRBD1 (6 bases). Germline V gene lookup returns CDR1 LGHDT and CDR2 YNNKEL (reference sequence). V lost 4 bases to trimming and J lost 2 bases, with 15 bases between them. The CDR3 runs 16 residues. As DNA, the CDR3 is TGTGCCAGCAGCCCTGAGGGGGATAGAGCTGGAAACACCATATATTTT. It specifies CASSPEGDRAGNTIYF.

The CDR3 region has the DNA TGTGCCAGCAGCCTGGACAGCTCCTATGGCTACACCTTC. Protein product: CASSLDSSYGYTF. The chain has TRBV27 and TRBJ1-2; D is perhaps TRBD1 (6 bases). Germline loops: CDR1 MNHEY, CDR2 SMNVEV (reference sequence). V was pared by 6 bases and J by 4 bases, with 12 bases between. CDR3 length: 13 amino acids.

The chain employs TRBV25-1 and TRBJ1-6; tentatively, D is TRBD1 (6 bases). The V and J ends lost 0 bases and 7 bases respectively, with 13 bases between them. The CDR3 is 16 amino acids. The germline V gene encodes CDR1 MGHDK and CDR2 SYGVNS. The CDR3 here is CASSEYKGGGNSPLHF. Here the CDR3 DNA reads TGTGCCAGCAGTGAATATAAGGGGGGAGGGAATTCACCCCTCCACTTT.

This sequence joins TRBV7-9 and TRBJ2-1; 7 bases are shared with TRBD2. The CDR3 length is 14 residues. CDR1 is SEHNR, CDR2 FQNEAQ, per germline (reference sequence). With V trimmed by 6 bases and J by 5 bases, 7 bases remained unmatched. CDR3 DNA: TGTGCCAGCAGATCCGGGGGGACTAACAATGAGCAGTTCTTC. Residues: CASRSGGTNNEQFF.

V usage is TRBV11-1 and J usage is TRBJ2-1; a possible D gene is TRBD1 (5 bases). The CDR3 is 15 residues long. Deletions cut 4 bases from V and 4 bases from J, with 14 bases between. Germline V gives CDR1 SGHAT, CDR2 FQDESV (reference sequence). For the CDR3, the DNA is TGTGCCAGCAGCTCCCGTTTGGGGCAGTACAATGAGCAGTTCTTC. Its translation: CASSSRLGQYNEQFF. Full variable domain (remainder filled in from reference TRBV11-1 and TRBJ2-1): EAEVAQSPRYKITEKSQAVAFWCDPISGHATLYWYRQILGQGPELLVQFQDESVVDDSQLPKDRFSAERLKGVDSTLKIQPAELGDSAMYLCASSSRLGQYNEQFFGPGTRLTVL.

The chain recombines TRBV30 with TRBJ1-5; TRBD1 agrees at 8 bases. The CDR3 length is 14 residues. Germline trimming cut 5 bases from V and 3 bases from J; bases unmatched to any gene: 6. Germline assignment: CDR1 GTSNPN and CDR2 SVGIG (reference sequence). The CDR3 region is CAWSTGVNNQPQHF. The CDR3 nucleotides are TGTGCCTGGTCGACAGGGGTTAACAATCAGCCCCAGCATTTT.

CDR3 DNA: TGTGCCAGCAGTGAATTCGGGGGAAACACCATATATTTT. Translating gives CASSEFGGNTIYF. This chain connects TRBV6-1 to TRBJ1-3; unclear D gene. Trimming left V 2 bases short and J 4 bases short, with 6 bases between. The CDR3 covers 13 residues. Germline loops: CDR1 MNHNS, CDR2 SASEGT.

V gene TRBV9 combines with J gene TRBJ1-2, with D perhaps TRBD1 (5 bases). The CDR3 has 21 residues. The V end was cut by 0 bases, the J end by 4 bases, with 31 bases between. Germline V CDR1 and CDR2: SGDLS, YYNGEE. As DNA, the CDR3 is TGTGCCAGCAGCGTAGGACCGGGGGTCGGTAAGGGGTCTGCTTATGGCTATGGCTACACCTTC. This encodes CASSVGPGVGKGSAYGYGYTF.

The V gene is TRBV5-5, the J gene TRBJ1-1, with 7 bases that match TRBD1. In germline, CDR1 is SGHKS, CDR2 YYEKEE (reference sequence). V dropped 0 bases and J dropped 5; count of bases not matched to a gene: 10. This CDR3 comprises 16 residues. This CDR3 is CASSLVPGGIGTEAFF. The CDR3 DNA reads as TGTGCCAGCAGCTTGGTGCCAGGGGGAATTGGGACTGAAGCTTTCTTT.

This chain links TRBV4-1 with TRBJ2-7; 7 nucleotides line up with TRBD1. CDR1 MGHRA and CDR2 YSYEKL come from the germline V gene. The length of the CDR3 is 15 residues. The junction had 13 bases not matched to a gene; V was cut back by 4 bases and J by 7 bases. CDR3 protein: CASSLDRRLPQEQYF. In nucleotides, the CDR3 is TGCGCCAGCAGCCTGGACAGGCGTCTTCCTCAGGAGCAGTACTTC.